Below, 15 T cell receptor beta chains from the same sample are listed, as sequenced in a study of cytomegalovirus exposure and HLA in healthy donors. Amplification used 60 Vbeta primers and 13 Jbeta primers. This table comes from immunoSEQ multiplex PCR, and its TCRdb copy is limited to in-frame clones, with some not included. The table lists 200,000 to 250,000 clones, around 81% of them singletons. The sample taken for sequencing was PBMCs. The receptor source for this set is a woman aged 60-75 years in good health and CMV-seropositive.

CDR3 sequence reads: CASSLELAGPYEQYF. In DNA form, the CDR3 reads TGTGCCAGCAGCTTAGAGCTAGCCGGTCCCTACGAGCAGTACTTC. This chain connects TRBV7-8 to TRBJ2-7, with TRBD2 as a possible D gene (5 bases). Germline-derived CDR1 and CDR2 are SGHVS and FQNEAQ. Trimming removed 1 base at V and 2 bases at J, with 12 bases between. The CDR3 is 15 amino acids.

This clone was counted a single time. The rearrangement uses TRBV5-6 and TRBJ2-1; TRBD2 agrees at 9 bases. J was trimmed by 9 bases and V by 6 bases; bases with no gene match: 16. The CDR3 extends over 16 amino acids. From germline, CDR1 is SGHDT and CDR2 YYEEEE. The CDR3 here is CASTGQGSGRIGEQFF. In DNA form, the CDR3 reads TGTGCCAGCACCGGCCAGGGTAGCGGGAGAATAGGTGAGCAGTTCTTC.

This chain links TRBV30 with TRBJ1-5; a weak D match, TRBD1 (5 bases). Germline V lookup: CDR1 GTSNPN, CDR2 SVGIG (reference sequence). Trimming took off 3 bases at V and 6 bases at J, with 9 bases between the two ends. The CDR3 loop spans 12 amino acids. The CDR3, as DNA: TGTGCCTGGAGCGTAAGGGGTCAGCCCCAGCATTTT. Translation gives CAWSVRGQPQHF.

The V call is TRBV5-8, the J call TRBJ1-1; 8 nucleotides agree with TRBD1. Germline lookup yields CDR1 SGHTS and CDR2 YDEGEE. The CDR3 is 16 residues long. The V gene end was trimmed by 0 bases and the J gene end by 6 bases; junction bases not matched to a gene: 10. CDR3 loop: CASSLAGGSVRSEAFF. The CDR3 DNA follows: TGTGCCAGCAGCTTGGCAGGGGGCTCTGTACGTTCTGAAGCTTTCTTT.

The chain links TRBV30 to TRBJ1-1, with D possibly TRBD1 on 5 matching bases. The CDR3 loop spans 12 amino acids. Looked up from germline, CDR1 is GTSNPN and CDR2 is SVGIG (reference sequence). V was cut by 5 bases and J by 14 bases, with 21 bases left in between. CDR3 sequence reads: CAWQGDNPRIFF. DNA for the CDR3: TGTGCCTGGCAGGGCGACAACCCCAGGATATTCTTT.

This clone has more than one count but fewer than ten. V is TRBV2 and J is TRBJ1-4, with TRBD1 matching over 7 bases. Germline CDR1 and CDR2: SNHLY and FYNNEI. The CDR3 is 13 amino acids. V was clipped by 6 bases and J by 7 bases; unmatched bases: 5. As DNA, the CDR3 is TGTGCCAGCAGGGGACAGTTCGGTGAAAAACTGTTTTTT. It codes for CASRGQFGEKLFF.

The rearrangement uses TRBV19 and TRBJ2-7; 11 bases are shared with TRBD2. The CDR3 runs to 13 residues. Trimming removed 7 bases from V and 4 bases from J; junction bases left unmatched: 3. Germline V gene lookup returns CDR1 LNHDA and CDR2 SQIVND (reference sequence). The CDR3 reads CASKTSGSYEQYF. CDR3 sequence (DNA): TGTGCCAGTAAAACTAGCGGGAGTTACGAGCAGTACTTC.

Turning to this clone: Relative to the germline gene, one junction end is altered; a read error may explain this. The chain's CDR3 is CASSEREGQGLVF. CDR3 nucleotide sequence: TGTGCCAGCAGTGAAAGGGAAGGACAGGGCCTGGTTTTT. The rearrangement links TRBV6-4 to TRBJ1-4, with 8 positions matching TRBD1. This CDR3 contains 13 residues. Per germline, CDR1 MRHNA and CDR2 SNTAGT.

V and J are TRBV5-4 and TRBJ2-1; D is possibly TRBD1 (6 bases). The CDR3 length is 13 residues. CDR1 SGHNT and CDR2 YYREEE come from the germline V gene (reference sequence). Trimming cost V 2 bases and J 6 bases, with 9 bases left between them. CDR3 amino acids: CASSLQGSNEQFF. In DNA form, the CDR3 reads TGTGCCAGCAGCTTACAGGGATCCAATGAGCAGTTCTTC.

The chain couples TRBV5-1 to TRBJ1-1, with 7 nucleotides matching TRBD1. Germline V lookup: CDR1 SGHRS, CDR2 YFSETQ. V dropped 0 bases and J dropped 2; count of bases not matched to a gene: 4. CDR3 size: 15 residues. CDR3 nucleotides: TGCGCCAGCAGCTTGGGGACAGGTGATAACACTGAAGCTTTCTTT. It encodes CASSLGTGDNTEAFF.

V is TRBV20-1 and J is TRBJ1-2, with D maybe TRBD1 (5 bases). The CDR3 has 11 residues. V lost 7 bases, J lost 11 bases, and 17 bases lay in between. The germline CDR1 and CDR2 sequences are DFQATT and SNEGSKA (reference sequence). CDR3 sequence reads: CSVTDTRNYTF. The CDR3 region has the DNA TGCAGTGTCACGGACACACGGAATTACACCTTC.

This chain uses TRBV2 with TRBJ1-5; TRBD1 agrees at 9 bases. Germline V gives CDR1 SNHLY, CDR2 FYNNEI. The CDR3 covers 17 residues. V dropped 6 bases and J dropped 3; count of bases not matched to a gene: 12. The CDR3 is CASRWDRESPNNQPQHF. The CDR3 DNA sequence: TGTGCCAGCAGATGGGACAGGGAAAGTCCGAACAATCAGCCCCAGCATTTT.

This chain uses TRBV5-6 with TRBJ1-5; D might be TRBD1 (5 bases). Trimming pared 0 bases from V and 0 bases from J, leaving 7 bases between. The CDR3 totals 15 residues. Looked up from germline, CDR1 is SGHDT and CDR2 is YYEEEE. DNA of the CDR3: TGTGCCAGCAGCTTGGGACAGTTTAGCAATCAGCCCCAGCATTTT. As protein: CASSLGQFSNQPQHF.

Only a few counts were recorded for this clone. The CDR3 DNA sequence: TGTGCCAGCAGTTTCAAGGACTCAGATACGCAGTATTTT. Encoded protein: CASSFKDSDTQYF. This chain links TRBV5-4 with TRBJ2-3, with a possible D match to TRBD2 (5 bases). The ends were cut back, 5 bases at V and 4 bases at J, with 11 bases in the middle. Germline V CDR1 and CDR2: SGHNT, YYREEE (reference sequence). This CDR3 comprises 13 residues.

The chain carries TRBV6-5 and TRBJ2-7, with D perhaps matching TRBD1 (6 bases). V lost 7 bases, J lost 0 bases, and 16 bases lay in between. The CDR3 sequence is 15 residues long. Germline-derived CDR1 and CDR2 are MNHEY and SVGAGI. The CDR3 loop is CASKLDRIASYEQYF. The DNA for the CDR3 is TGTGCCAGCAAACTTGACAGGATCGCCTCCTACGAGCAGTACTTC.